This entry lists 32 T cell receptor beta chains sequenced from one sample in a study of T cell responses to AZD1222 COVID-19 vaccine. Generated by immunoSEQ multiplex PCR, the TCRdb table keeps only in-frame clones and is missing some. The data show about 140,000 clones, roughly 90% seen once. The material was peripheral blood, obtained on day 0 of AZD1222 vaccination. The origin of the receptors is an adult in good health.

The chain uses TRBV27 and TRBJ2-2; D ambiguous. Germline CDR1 MNHEY, CDR2 SMNVEV (reference sequence). V was trimmed by 3 bases and J by 4 bases, leaving 6 bases between them. This CDR3 is 13 amino acids long. This chain's CDR3 is CASSLVATGELFF. CDR3 nucleotides: TGTGCCAGCAGTTTGGTTGCCACCGGGGAGCTGTTTTTT.

The V call is TRBV29-1, the J call TRBJ2-3; D call uncertain. V lost 5 bases and J lost 0, with 6 bases in between. The CDR3 is 12 residues long. The germline CDR1 and CDR2 sequences are SQVTM and ANQGSEA. The CDR3 region is CSVKTSTDTQYF. CDR3 coding DNA: TGCAGCGTTAAGACTAGCACAGATACGCAGTATTTT.

The CDR3 reads CATSVGRANSGNTIYF. CDR3 nucleotides: TGTGCCACCAGTGTGGGCAGGGCGAACTCTGGAAACACCATATATTTT. The chain couples TRBV24-1 to TRBJ1-3; possible D gene TRBD1, 5 bases. In germline, CDR1 is KGHDR, CDR2 SFDVKD. This CDR3 is built from 16 residues. V gave up 5 bases and J gave up 0 bases, with 13 bases separating them.

CDR3 amino acids: CASSKGGRVRGYTF. CDR3 nucleotide sequence: TGTGCCAGCAGCAAAGGCGGCAGGGTAAGGGGCTACACCTTC. The chain couples TRBV21-1 to TRBJ1-2; the DNA was not used to check the table's D call, TRBD1. TRBV21-1 counts as a pseudogene. The CDR3 is 14 amino acids.

The rearrangement joins TRBV7-6 to TRBJ2-7; possibly TRBD1 for D (6 bases). V was clipped by 5 bases and J by 6 bases, with 14 bases between them. Germline assignment: CDR1 SGHVS and CDR2 FNYEAQ. The CDR3 is made up of 13 amino acids. The CDR3 nucleotides read TGTGCCAGCAGCACGTCACAGGGAGCCGAGCAGTACTTC. It encodes CASSTSQGAEQYF.

In its sample, this clone was seen once. The chain uses TRBV19 and TRBJ2-5, with 8 bases matching TRBD2. Germline values: CDR1 LNHDA, CDR2 SQIVND (reference sequence). The ends lost 10 bases at V and 3 bases at J; junction bases unmatched: 4. This CDR3 is 12 amino acids long. This CDR3 reads CATMGLEETQYF. CDR3 bases: TGTGCCACCATGGGACTAGAAGAGACCCAGTACTTC.

J is TRBJ2-2 and V is TRBV11-3; D possibly corresponds to TRBD1 (7 bases). Germline V CDR1 and CDR2: SGHNT, YENEEA. The CDR3 is made up of 16 amino acids. The V end lost 0 bases, the J end lost 4 bases, and 12 bases lay between the germline ends. The CDR3 loop is CASSLEVQGGTGELFF. CDR3 nucleotide sequence: TGTGCCAGCAGCTTAGAAGTGCAGGGGGGCACCGGGGAGCTGTTTTTT.

This clone was counted a single time. This sequence joins TRBV7-2 and TRBJ1-6; 8 bases are shared with TRBD1. This CDR3 spans 15 amino acids. Trimming took 5 bases from V and 8 from J; bases not matched to a gene: 8. Germline loops: CDR1 SGHTA, CDR2 FQGNSA. The CDR3 sequence: CASSPGQGMDSPLHF. The CDR3 DNA sequence: TGTGCCAGCAGCCCCGGACAGGGAATGGATTCACCCCTCCACTTT. The variable domain in full, completed from reference TRBV7-2 and TRBJ1-6, reads GAGVSQSPSNKVTEKGKDVELRCDPISGHTALYWYRQSLGQGLEFLIYFQGNSAPDKSGLPSDRFSAERTGGSVSTLTIQRTQQEDSAVYLCASSPGQGMDSPLHFGNGTRLTVT.

The CDR3 reads CASSIVRTGNNQPQHF. DNA of the CDR3: TGTGCCAGTAGTATCGTTCGGACAGGGAACAATCAGCCCCAGCATTTT. The V gene is TRBV19, the J gene TRBJ1-5; TRBD1 aligns across 8 bases. Germline assignment: CDR1 LNHDA and CDR2 SQIVND (reference sequence). V lost 3 bases and J lost 3; bases outside the gene matches: 7. The CDR3 covers 16 residues.

The chain joins TRBV19 to TRBJ1-5, with D hard to call. The germline V and J ends were trimmed by 6 bases and 5 bases, with 14 bases remaining between them. Germline V gene sequence: CDR1 LNHDA, CDR2 SQIVND (reference sequence). This CDR3 is built from 14 residues. CDR3 residues: CASSLRASDQPQHF. In DNA, the CDR3 is TGTGCCAGTAGCCTTAGAGCATCGGATCAGCCCCAGCATTTT.

The rearrangement links TRBV6-5 to TRBJ2-3, with D perhaps being TRBD1 or TRBD2 (5 bases each). The germline V gene encodes CDR1 MNHEY and CDR2 SVGAGI. V gave up 8 bases and J gave up 6 bases, with 18 bases separating them. The CDR3 totals 14 residues. This chain's CDR3 is CASSVLTGRDTQYF. The CDR3 coding sequence is TGTGCCAGCTCCGTCCTCACGGGGCGTGATACGCAGTATTTT.

V is TRBV28 and J is TRBJ1-1, with 11 bases identical to TRBD1. CDR1 and CDR2 from the germline V gene are MDHEN and SYDVKM. V was pared by 7 bases and J by 6 bases, with 10 bases of the junction left unmatched. The CDR3 spans 15 residues. The DNA for the CDR3 is TGTGCCAGCACAAGGACAGGGGGCTACTTGGCTGAAGCTTTCTTT. Translating it yields CASTRTGGYLAEAFF.

The chain couples TRBV27 to TRBJ2-2, with 8 bases lining up with TRBD2. Germline V lookup: CDR1 MNHEY, CDR2 SMNVEV (reference sequence). The CDR3 contains 12 residues. The V and J ends lost 7 bases and 6 bases, in that order; junction bases with no gene match: 1. For the CDR3, the DNA is TGTGCCAGCACGCGGGGGGCCGGGGAGCTGTTTTTT. It encodes CASTRGAGELFF.

The chain employs TRBV7-2 and TRBJ2-3, with D uncertain. This CDR3 has 14 amino acids. The germline V and J ends were trimmed by 2 bases and 1 base, with 7 bases remaining between them. The V gene's germline CDR1 is SGHTA and CDR2 FQGNSA. This CDR3 reads CASSLFTRTDTQYF. The CDR3 DNA reads TGTGCCAGCAGCTTATTCACCCGCACAGATACGCAGTATTTT.

This rearrangement joins TRBV10-3 to TRBJ1-2; D is ambiguous. Germline loops: CDR1 ENHRY, CDR2 SYGVKD. The V end lost 6 bases, the J end lost 9 bases, and 11 bases lay between the germline ends. This CDR3 is 11 amino acids long. The CDR3 protein is CAISDGPSYTF. The CDR3 region has the DNA TGTGCCATCAGCGACGGTCCGAGCTACACCTTC.

J is TRBJ1-1 and V is TRBV11-2; TRBD1 aligns across 9 bases. There are 14 residues in the CDR3. CDR1 is SGHAT and CDR2 is FQNNGV in the germline V gene. V shed 6 bases and J 4 bases; nucleotides not matched to a gene: 6. CDR3 sequence reads: CASSYDRGGTEAFF. The CDR3 DNA reads TGTGCCAGCAGTTACGACAGGGGGGGCACTGAAGCTTTCTTT. Full variable domain (rest looked up from reference TRBV11-2 and TRBJ1-1): EAGVAQSPRYKIIEKRQSVAFWCNPISGHATLYWYQQILGQGPKLLIQFQNNGVVDDSQLPKDRFSAERLKGVDSTLKIQPAKLEDSAVYLCASSYDRGGTEAFFGQGTRLTVV.

This clone came up once. The chain recombines TRBV27 with TRBJ2-2, with D possibly matching TRBD1 (6 bases). The length of the CDR3 is 15 residues. From germline, CDR1 is MNHEY and CDR2 SMNVEV (reference sequence). V was clipped by 3 bases and J by 5 bases, with 13 bases between them. CDR3 protein: CASSFGRGGTGELFF. CDR3 nucleotides: TGTGCCAGCAGTTTTGGCAGGGGTGGGACCGGGGAGCTGTTTTTT.

The chain is built from TRBV9 and TRBJ1-1; D is ambiguous. This CDR3 region has 15 residues. Trimming removed 4 bases from V and 0 bases from J, with 13 bases in between. Germline-derived CDR1 and CDR2 are SGDLS and YYNGEE. CDR3 DNA: TGTGCCAGCAGCCCCCTAGGATATTTGAACACTGAAGCTTTCTTT. Its translation: CASSPLGYLNTEAFF. The full variable domain, rest sourced from reference TRBV9 and TRBJ1-1, is DSGVTQTPKHLITATGQRVTLRCSPRSGDLSVYWYQQSLDQGLQFLIQYYNGEERAKGNILERFSAQQFPDLHSELNLSSLELGDSALYFCASSPLGYLNTEAFFGQGTRLTVV.

This sequence joins TRBV27 and TRBJ1-2; D uncertain. Trimming shortened V by 2 bases and J by 5 bases, and 12 bases separated the two germline ends. The CDR3 runs 14 residues. CDR1 and CDR2 (germline): MNHEY, SMNVEV (reference sequence). This CDR3 is CASSLIGPTYGYTF. The CDR3 coding sequence is TGTGCCAGCAGTTTAATAGGACCTACTTATGGCTACACCTTC.

The rearrangement joins TRBV2 to TRBJ2-3, with D hard to call. This CDR3 is built from 15 residues. Germline CDR1 and CDR2: SNHLY and FYNNEI. The germline V and J ends were trimmed by 5 bases and 3 bases, with 15 bases remaining between them. For the CDR3, the DNA is TGTGCCAGCAGTCCCCGTAGGGTCCCAACAGATACGCAGTATTTT. Translating gives CASSPRRVPTDTQYF.

The chain employs TRBV2 and TRBJ2-2, with D perhaps TRBD1 (6 bases). Per germline, CDR1 SNHLY and CDR2 FYNNEI. V lost 2 bases and J 6 bases, leaving 13 bases between the germline ends. This CDR3 has 15 amino acids. The CDR3 protein is CASSEQDRFPGELFF. CDR3 nucleotide sequence: TGTGCCAGCAGTGAACAGGACAGATTTCCCGGGGAGCTGTTTTTT.

This chain joins TRBV5-4 and TRBJ1-1; weak D call: TRBD1 (6 bases). Trimming removed 0 bases at V and 7 bases at J, with 10 bases between. Germline V lookup: CDR1 SGHNT, CDR2 YYREEE (reference sequence). The CDR3 sequence is 13 residues long. The CDR3 DNA sequence: TGTGCCAGCAGCTTGGACAGGGTGGGTGAAGCTTTCTTT. Its translation: CASSLDRVGEAFF.

The chain uses TRBV24-1 and TRBJ2-4, with a possible D match to TRBD1 (5 bases). This CDR3 has 13 residues. The germline CDR1 and CDR2 sequences are KGHDR and SFDVKD. Trimming left V 0 bases short and J 6 bases short, with 5 bases between. This CDR3 reads CATSDLQGNIQYF. CDR3 nucleotide sequence: TGTGCCACCAGTGATTTGCAGGGAAACATTCAGTACTTC.

This clone was found once. The chain carries TRBV7-8 and TRBJ1-5; TRBD1 aligns across 8 bases. V lost 5 bases and J lost 4; bases outside the gene matches: 4. Germline assignment: CDR1 SGHVS and CDR2 FQNEAQ. The CDR3 consists of 14 residues. In DNA form, the CDR3 reads TGTGCCAGCAGCACCGGGACAGGAAATCAGCCCCAGCATTTT. Amino acid sequence: CASSTGTGNQPQHF.

The rearrangement joins TRBV9 to TRBJ2-2; D gene unclear. The germline V gene has CDR1 SGDLS and CDR2 YYNGEE. The germline V and J ends were trimmed by 0 bases and 7 bases, with 16 bases remaining between them. This CDR3 contains 16 residues. The DNA for the CDR3 is TGTGCCAGCAGCGTAGCTACGAGCCTAGTAAGCGGGGAGCTGTTTTTT. As protein: CASSVATSLVSGELFF.

The chain joins TRBV6-5 to TRBJ1-3; possibly TRBD1 for D (5 bases). Germline-derived CDR1 and CDR2 are MNHEY and SVGAGI. This CDR3 has 13 residues. The ends were cut back, 5 bases at V and 3 bases at J, with 8 bases in the middle. Here the CDR3 DNA reads TGTGCCAGCAGTCTGACAGTTGGAAACACCATATATTTT. Translating gives CASSLTVGNTIYF.

Comments on this clone: The same CDR3 arises from other DNA sequences in this sample as well. CDR3 DNA: TGCGCCAGCAGCTTTGGGGCAGGACAAGAGACCCAGTACTTC. It encodes CASSFGAGQETQYF. The chain has TRBV5-1 and TRBJ2-5; TRBD1 might be the D (5 bases). Germline loops: CDR1 SGHRS, CDR2 YFSETQ. The CDR3 has 14 residues. V lost 2 bases, J lost 2 bases, and 10 bases lay in between.

This clone is labeled as medium-sized. The chain links TRBV6-1 to TRBJ2-7; D gene unclear. The germline V gene encodes CDR1 MNHNS and CDR2 SASEGT. V lost 2 bases to trimming and J lost 1 base, with 12 bases between them. This CDR3 is built from 15 residues. This CDR3 is CASSEITVPSYEQYF. The CDR3 region has the DNA TGTGCCAGCAGTGAAATTACGGTGCCGTCCTACGAGCAGTACTTC.

This rearrangement joins TRBV5-1 to TRBJ2-1, with 9 nucleotides matching TRBD2. V gave up 1 base and J gave up 4 bases; unmatched junction bases: 3. In germline, CDR1 is SGHRS, CDR2 YFSETQ. The CDR3 loop spans 15 amino acids. The CDR3 DNA is TGCGCCAGCAGCTTGACTAGCGGGTTATACAATGAGCAGTTCTTC. Protein product: CASSLTSGLYNEQFF.

The chain employs TRBV7-3 and TRBJ1-1, with 7 bases matching TRBD1. The CDR3 is 16 amino acids. With V trimmed by 5 bases and J by 5 bases, 14 bases remained unmatched. The germline CDR1 and CDR2 sequences are SGHTA and FQGTGA. The DNA for the CDR3 is TGTGCCAGCAGCCCTTCTTGGACAGGTAGTAGGACTGAAGCTTTCTTT. Its translation: CASSPSWTGSRTEAFF.

CDR3 protein: CASSPSWMNTEAFF. The CDR3 region has the DNA TGTGCCAGCTCACCAAGTTGGATGAACACTGAAGCTTTCTTT. The V call is TRBV18, the J call TRBJ1-1; D unclear. CDR1 and CDR2 from the germline V gene are KGHSH and LQKENI. This CDR3 has 14 residues. The V end lost 2 bases, the J end lost 0 bases, and 7 bases lay between the germline ends.

The chain combines TRBV11-1 with TRBJ2-7; 8 bases map to TRBD2. The CDR3 has 14 residues. V gave up 5 bases and J gave up 5 bases; unmatched junction bases: 8. Germline CDR1 reads SGHAT; CDR2 reads FQDESV (reference sequence). For the CDR3, the DNA is TGTGCCAGCAGCCCACTCAGCGGGAGACACGAGCAGTACTTC. This encodes CASSPLSGRHEQYF.